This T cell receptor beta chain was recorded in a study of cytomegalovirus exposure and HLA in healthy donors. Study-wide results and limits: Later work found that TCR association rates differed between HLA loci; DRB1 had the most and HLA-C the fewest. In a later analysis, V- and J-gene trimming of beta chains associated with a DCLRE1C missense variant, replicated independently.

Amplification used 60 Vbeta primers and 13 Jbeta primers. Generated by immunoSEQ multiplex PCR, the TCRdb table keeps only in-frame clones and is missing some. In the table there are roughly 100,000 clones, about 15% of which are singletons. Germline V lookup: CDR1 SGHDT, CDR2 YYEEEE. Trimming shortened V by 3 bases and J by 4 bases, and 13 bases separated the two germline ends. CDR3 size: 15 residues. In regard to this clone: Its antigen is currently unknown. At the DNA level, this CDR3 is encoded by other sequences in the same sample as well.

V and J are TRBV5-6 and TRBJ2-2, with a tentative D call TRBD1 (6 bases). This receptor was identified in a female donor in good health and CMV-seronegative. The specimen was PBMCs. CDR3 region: CASSSTGTPTGELFF. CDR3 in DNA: TGTGCCAGCAGCTCAACAGGGACACCCACCGGGGAGCTGTTTTTT.